This T cell receptor (beta chain) was recovered during a study of cytomegalovirus exposure and HLA in healthy donors. Study-wide results and limits: Some segments of the V type, notably TRBV6-2 and TRBV6-3, were excluded as indistinguishable. The availability of immune exposure information extended only to CMV serostatus. It was in a later analysis that TCR association rates were seen to vary by HLA locus, highest for DRB1 and lowest for HLA-C.

On this clone: Antigen: not known.

The CDR3 extends over 15 amino acids. Germline V gene sequence: CDR1 SGHRS, CDR2 YFSETQ. With V trimmed by 7 bases and J by 8 bases, 10 bases remained unmatched. Use of 60 Vbeta and 13 Jbeta primers characterized the PCR. Authors' analysis steps: Counted up in a later analysis, unique TCR beta chains came to some 82 million, with 9.5 million to 13 million shared. The repertoire was sequenced with immunoSEQ multiplex PCR; TCRdb's copy has only in-frame clones and lacks some. That table gives V, J and clone size, and the DNA gave D and trimming. This table has about 160,000 clones, around 88% appearing once.

The chain uses TRBV5-1 and TRBJ2-2; TRBD1 agrees at 11 bases. Material: PBMCs. The clonotype originates from a woman younger than 45 in good health and CMV-seronegative. The CDR3 bases are TGCGCCAGCCGCACCGGGACAGGGGGAATGGGGGAGCTGTTTTTT. Residues: CASRTGTGGMGELFF.